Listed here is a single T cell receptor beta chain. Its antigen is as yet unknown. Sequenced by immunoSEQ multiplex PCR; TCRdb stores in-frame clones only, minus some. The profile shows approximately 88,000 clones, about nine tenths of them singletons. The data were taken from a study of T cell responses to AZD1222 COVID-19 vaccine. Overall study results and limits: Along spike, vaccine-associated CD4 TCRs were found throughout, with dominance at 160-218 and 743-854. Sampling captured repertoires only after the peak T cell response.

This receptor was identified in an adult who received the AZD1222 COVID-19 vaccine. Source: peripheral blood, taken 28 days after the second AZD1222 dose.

CDR3 in DNA: TGTGCCAGCAGTTCCCTCGTCCGGGCAGGGGATGAGCAGTTCTTC. Translated, it gives CASSSLVRAGDEQFF. The rearrangement links TRBV27 to TRBJ2-1; TRBD1 is a possible D gene (6 bases). In germline, CDR1 is MNHEY, CDR2 SMNVEV (reference sequence). This CDR3 comprises 15 residues. V lost 4 bases to trimming and J lost 8 bases, with 18 bases between them.